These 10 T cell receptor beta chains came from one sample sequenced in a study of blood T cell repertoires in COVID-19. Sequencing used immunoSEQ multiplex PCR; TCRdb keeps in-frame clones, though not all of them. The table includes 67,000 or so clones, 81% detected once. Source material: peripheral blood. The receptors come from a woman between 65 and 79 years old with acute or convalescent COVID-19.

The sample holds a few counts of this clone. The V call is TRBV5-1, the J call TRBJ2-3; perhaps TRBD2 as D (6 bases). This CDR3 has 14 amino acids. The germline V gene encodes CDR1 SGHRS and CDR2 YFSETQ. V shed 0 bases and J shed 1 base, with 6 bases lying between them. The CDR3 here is CASSLAGGTDTQYF. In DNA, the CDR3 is TGCGCCAGCAGCTTGGCGGGGGGCACAGATACGCAGTATTTT.

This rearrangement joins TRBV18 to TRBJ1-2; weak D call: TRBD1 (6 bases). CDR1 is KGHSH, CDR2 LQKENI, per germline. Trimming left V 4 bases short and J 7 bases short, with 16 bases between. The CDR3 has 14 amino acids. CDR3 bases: TGTGCCAGCTCACAAGATACAGGGATGGCTGGCTACACCTTC. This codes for CASSQDTGMAGYTF.

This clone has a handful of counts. The DNA for the CDR3 is TGTGCCATCAGTCCGGGACAGAGCAATCAGCCCCAGCATTTT. This codes for CAISPGQSNQPQHF. The chain recombines TRBV10-3 with TRBJ1-5, with 7 bases that match TRBD1. The V segment lost 5 bases and the J segment 1 base; nucleotides outside the gene matches: 2. CDR3 length: 14 residues. Germline-derived CDR1 and CDR2 are ENHRY and SYGVKD.

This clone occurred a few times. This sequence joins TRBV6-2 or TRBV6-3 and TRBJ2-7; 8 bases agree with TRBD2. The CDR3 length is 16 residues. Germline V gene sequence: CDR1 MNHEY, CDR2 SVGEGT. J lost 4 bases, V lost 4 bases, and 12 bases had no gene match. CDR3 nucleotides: TGTGCCAGCAGTTCCGGGCCGGGACTAGTTAGGTACGAGCAGTACTTC. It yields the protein CASSSGPGLVRYEQYF.

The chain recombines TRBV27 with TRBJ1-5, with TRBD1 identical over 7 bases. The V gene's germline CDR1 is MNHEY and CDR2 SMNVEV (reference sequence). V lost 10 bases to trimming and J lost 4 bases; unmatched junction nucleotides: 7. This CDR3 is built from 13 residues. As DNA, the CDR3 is TGTGCCACCAGGGACAGCGGAAATCAGCCCCAGCATTTT. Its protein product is CATRDSGNQPQHF.

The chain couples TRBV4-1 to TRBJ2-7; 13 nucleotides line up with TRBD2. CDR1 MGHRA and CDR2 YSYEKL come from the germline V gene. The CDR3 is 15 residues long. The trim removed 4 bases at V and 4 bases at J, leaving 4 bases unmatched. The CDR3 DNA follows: TGCGCCAGCAGCCGCGGACTAGCGGGAGTTTACGAGCAGTACTTC. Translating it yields CASSRGLAGVYEQYF.

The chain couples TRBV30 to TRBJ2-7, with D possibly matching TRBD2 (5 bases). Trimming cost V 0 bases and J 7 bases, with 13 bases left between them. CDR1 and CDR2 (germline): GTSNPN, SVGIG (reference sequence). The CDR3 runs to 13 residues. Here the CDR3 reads CAWSVQSRGEQYF. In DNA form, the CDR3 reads TGTGCCTGGAGTGTACAATCCCGGGGAGAGCAGTACTTC.

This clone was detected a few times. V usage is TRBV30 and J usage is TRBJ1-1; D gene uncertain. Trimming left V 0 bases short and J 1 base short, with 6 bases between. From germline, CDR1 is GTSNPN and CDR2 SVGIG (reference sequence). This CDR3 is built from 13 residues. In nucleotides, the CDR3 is TGTGCCTGGAGTGTACAGCCGAACACTGAAGCTTTCTTT. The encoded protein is CAWSVQPNTEAFF.

The CDR3 DNA reads as TGTGCCAGCAGCTTAGGGCGACTAGCGGGGGAGCAGTTCTTC. It encodes CASSLGRLAGEQFF. V gene TRBV7-2 combines with J gene TRBJ2-1, with 11 bases that match TRBD2. J was trimmed by 10 bases and V by 1 base; bases with no gene match: 3. Germline V gene sequence: CDR1 SGHTA, CDR2 FQGNSA. The CDR3 totals 14 residues.

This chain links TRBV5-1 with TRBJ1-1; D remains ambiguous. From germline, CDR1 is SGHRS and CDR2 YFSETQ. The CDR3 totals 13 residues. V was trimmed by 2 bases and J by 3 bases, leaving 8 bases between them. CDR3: CASSFGVYTEAFF. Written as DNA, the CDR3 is TGCGCCAGCAGCTTTGGAGTCTACACTGAAGCTTTCTTT.